The next 12 T cell receptor beta chains were all read from a single sample in a study of cytomegalovirus exposure and HLA in healthy donors. The PCR employed 60 Vbeta primers together with 13 Jbeta primers. Assay used: immunoSEQ multiplex PCR; TCRdb lists only in-frame clones, some missing. The table lists about 180,000 clones, over 60% of them singletons. The sequenced material came from PBMCs. These receptors all stem from a man in his forties in good health and CMV-seronegative.

This chain joins TRBV5-5 and TRBJ2-7; a possible D gene is TRBD2 (7 bases). The CDR3 loop spans 17 amino acids. V lost 1 base, J lost 0 bases, and 17 bases lay in between. Germline V gene sequence: CDR1 SGHKS, CDR2 YYEKEE (reference sequence). The CDR3 nucleotides read TGTGCCAGCAGCTTGCGGGGGGACATACGAAGCTCCTACGAGCAGTACTTC. Translated: CASSLRGDIRSSYEQYF.

This chain connects TRBV29-1 to TRBJ2-3, with D tentatively TRBD1 or TRBD2 (5 bases each). The ends were cut back, 8 bases at V and 1 base at J, with 10 bases in the middle. Germline CDR1 and CDR2: SQVTM and ANQGSEA. This CDR3 is 12 amino acids long. As DNA, the CDR3 is TGCAGCCTTGGGGGAGGCACAGATACGCAGTATTTT. Encoded protein: CSLGGGTDTQYF.

The V call is TRBV5-1, the J call TRBJ1-3; D is ambiguous. The V and J ends lost 5 bases and 0 bases respectively, with 6 bases between them. This CDR3 comprises 13 residues. Germline values: CDR1 SGHRS, CDR2 YFSETQ. The CDR3 nucleotides read TGCGCCAGCAGGACTTACTCTGGAAACACCATATATTTT. Its translation is CASRTYSGNTIYF.

The count of this clone is one. The genes are TRBV4-1 and TRBJ1-1, with 10 bases identical to TRBD1. Germline V CDR1 and CDR2: MGHRA, YSYEKL. Trimming cost V 5 bases and J 4 bases; bases outside gene matches: 7. This CDR3 is 15 amino acids long. Here the CDR3 reads CASSNLTGGVTEAFF. DNA for the CDR3: TGCGCCAGCAGCAACCTGACAGGGGGCGTCACTGAAGCTTTCTTT.

The chain is built from TRBV5-4 and TRBJ2-1; D may be TRBD2 (5 bases). Germline loops: CDR1 SGHNT, CDR2 YYREEE (reference sequence). This CDR3 spans 15 amino acids. V was cut by 0 bases and J by 2 bases, with 9 bases left in between. The CDR3: CASSLGGSTYNEQFF. CDR3 sequence (DNA): TGTGCCAGCAGCTTGGGAGGGAGCACCTACAATGAGCAGTTCTTC.

The V and J genes are TRBV6-5 and TRBJ2-7; TRBD1 matches at 7 bases. Losses at the gene ends were 2 bases for V and 4 bases for J; bases not matched to a gene: 5. The germline V gene has CDR1 MNHEY and CDR2 SVGAGI. The CDR3 has 14 residues. The CDR3 DNA reads as TGTGCCAGCAGTTACCCCGGGACAGCTTACGAGCAGTACTTC. It codes for CASSYPGTAYEQYF.

CDR3 sequence reads: CATSRDRGSDTQYF. The CDR3 DNA follows: TGTGCCACCAGCAGAGACAGGGGGTCCGATACGCAGTATTTT. The J gene is TRBJ2-3, the V gene TRBV15; 7 bases map to TRBD1. The length of the CDR3 is 14 residues. The ends lost 0 bases at V and 6 bases at J; junction bases unmatched: 3. Germline V gives CDR1 LNHNV, CDR2 YYDKDF (reference sequence). Full variable domain (missing parts from reference TRBV15 and TRBJ2-3): DAMVIQNPRYQVTQFGKPVTLSCSQTLNHNVMYWYQQKSSQAPKLLFHYYDKDFNNEADTPDNFQSRRPNTSFCFLDIRSPGLGDTAMYLCATSRDRGSDTQYFGPGTRLTVL.

The V gene is TRBV5-4, the J gene TRBJ2-3; 10 bases agree with TRBD2. The CDR3 length is 15 residues. After removal of 3 bases from V and 3 bases from J, the junction contained 4 bases not matched to a gene. In germline, CDR1 is SGHNT, CDR2 YYREEE (reference sequence). In DNA form, the CDR3 reads TGTGCCAGCAGCTCCTCTAGCGGGAGTACAGATACGCAGTATTTT. Amino acid sequence: CASSSSSGSTDTQYF.

This clone was counted a few times. The chain links TRBV9 to TRBJ2-6; 10 nucleotides line up with TRBD2. The CDR3 is 18 amino acids. With V trimmed by 3 bases and J by 1 base, 7 bases remained unmatched. CDR1 is SGDLS and CDR2 is YYNGEE in the germline V gene. In DNA, the CDR3 is TGTGCCAGCAGCGCTATGCCAGCGGGAGGGTCTGGGGCCAACGTCCTGACTTTC. Its protein is CASSAMPAGGSGANVLTF.

This clone occurred once. The chain couples TRBV6-1 to TRBJ2-2; D might be TRBD2 (5 bases). Trimming cost V 3 bases and J 4 bases, with 15 bases left between them. In germline, CDR1 is MNHNS, CDR2 SASEGT. The CDR3 contains 16 residues. DNA of the CDR3: TGTGCCAGCAGTGATCGAGGGTGGTCAGGCACCGGGGAGCTGTTTTTT. This translates into CASSDRGWSGTGELFF.

The J gene is TRBJ1-3, the V gene TRBV4-3; TRBD1 matches at 9 bases. Germline values: CDR1 LGHNA, CDR2 YSLEER. The junction had 5 bases not matched to a gene; V was cut back by 4 bases and J by 4 bases. CDR3 length equals 15 residues. The CDR3 DNA reads as TGCGCCAGCAGCCTTACAGGGGGCGAGGGAAACACCATATATTTT. Its protein product is CASSLTGGEGNTIYF.

This rearrangement joins TRBV19 to TRBJ2-5; the match to TRBD2 covers 12 bases. CDR1 is LNHDA, CDR2 SQIVND, per germline (reference sequence). There are 17 residues in the CDR3. After removal of 5 bases from V and 4 bases from J, the junction contained 11 bases not matched to a gene. DNA for the CDR3: TGTGCCAGTAGTCCCGGAGATCTAGCGGGAGGGCGAGAGACCCAGTACTTC. This gives the protein CASSPGDLAGGRETQYF.